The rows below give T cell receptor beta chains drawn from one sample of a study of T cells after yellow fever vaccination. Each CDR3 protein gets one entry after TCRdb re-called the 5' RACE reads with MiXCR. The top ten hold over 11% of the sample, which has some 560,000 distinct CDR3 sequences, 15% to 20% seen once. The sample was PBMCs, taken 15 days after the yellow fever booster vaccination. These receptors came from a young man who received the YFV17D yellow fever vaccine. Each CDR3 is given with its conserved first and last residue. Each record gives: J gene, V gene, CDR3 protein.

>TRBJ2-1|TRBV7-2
CASRTSGGSYNEQFF
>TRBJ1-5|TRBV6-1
CASTVGPNQPQHF
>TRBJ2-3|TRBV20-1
CSAKGSGRATDTQYF
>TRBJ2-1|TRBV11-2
CASSLESQQQFF
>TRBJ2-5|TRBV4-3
CASSQDWDRGAFSETQYF
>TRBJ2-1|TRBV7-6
CASSGLAGEYNEQFF
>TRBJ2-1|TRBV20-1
CSAQTSGTYNEQFF
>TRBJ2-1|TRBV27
CASMAREASNEQFF
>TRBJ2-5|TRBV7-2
CASSSSGRGKTQYF
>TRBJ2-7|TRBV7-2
CASSPARSRIYEQYF
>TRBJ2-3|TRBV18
CASSASGRTLSTDTQYF
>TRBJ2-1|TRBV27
CAGPLNSGRLDEQFF
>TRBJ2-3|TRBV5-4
CASSLASGLGIAQYF
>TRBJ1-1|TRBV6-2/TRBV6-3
CASSGSGFEAFF
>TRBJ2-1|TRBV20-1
CSAREGIEQFF
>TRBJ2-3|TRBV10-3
CAISEAGLHTDTQYF
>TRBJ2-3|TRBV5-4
CASSLMGGLPDTQYF
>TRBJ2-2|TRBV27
CASTKRGRGPEPGTGELFF
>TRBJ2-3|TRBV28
CASRGGQYTGNTQYF
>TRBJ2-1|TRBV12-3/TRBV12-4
CASSALGGNYNEQFF
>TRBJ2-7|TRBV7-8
CASSLRRTGPYEQYF
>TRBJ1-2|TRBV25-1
CASSTLGTGGGYTF
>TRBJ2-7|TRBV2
CASDPNSGITYEQYF
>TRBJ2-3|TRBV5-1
CASSLTTIRGDTQYF
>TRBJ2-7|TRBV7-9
CASSASSGRAYEQYF
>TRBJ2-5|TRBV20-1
CSAPRAGQETQYF
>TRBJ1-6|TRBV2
CASSGSIGTGDSPLHF
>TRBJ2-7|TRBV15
CATSSPGRTSYEQYF
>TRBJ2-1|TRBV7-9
CASTLVGYF
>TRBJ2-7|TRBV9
CASSETGHTSYEQYF
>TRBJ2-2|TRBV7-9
CASPPSVRENTGELFF
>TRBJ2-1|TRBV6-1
CASSQDSRSYNEQFF
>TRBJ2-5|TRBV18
CASSAGTVPIETQYF
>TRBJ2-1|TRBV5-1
CASSFNTNEQFF
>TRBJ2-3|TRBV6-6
CASSSGPLGQYF
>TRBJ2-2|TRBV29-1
CSVGQGYRTGELFF